The 25 T cell receptor beta chains listed next were all sequenced from one sample in a study of T cell responses to AZD1222 COVID-19 vaccine (dated by TCRdb to 2020 to 2022). The library was generated by the immunoSEQ multiplex PCR assay. TCRdb provides this immuneACCESS table in a form limited to in-frame rearrangements. Some clones are lacking; in checked studies, under half of them reflect an unresolved V gene, and why the rest are absent is not known. The sample contains some 130,000 clones, about nine tenths of them found a single time. The ten biggest clones cover around 7% of the sample. The time point label, read with the paper, signifies: baseline before first vaccination. The sample in question was peripheral blood, obtained on day 0 of AZD1222 vaccination. Receptors were obtained from an adult in good health.

The chain combines TRBV7-2 with TRBJ1-4, with D tentatively TRBD1 (5 bases). Deletions cut 5 bases from V and 7 bases from J, with 20 bases between. Germline assignment: CDR1 SGHTA and CDR2 FQGNSA. The CDR3 has 16 residues. The DNA for the CDR3 is TGTGCCAGCAGCAGACTTCAGGGAGCATCAAGTGAAAAACTGTTTTTT. It is translated as CASSRLQGASSEKLFF.

The chain couples TRBV4-1 to TRBJ2-6; D unresolved. Per the germline V gene, CDR1 is MGHRA and CDR2 is YSYEKL. The CDR3 totals 14 residues. Trimming took 6 bases from V and 2 from J, leaving 8 bases between them. CDR3 loop: CASSITPGANVLTF. CDR3 coding DNA: TGCGCCAGCAGTATTACCCCTGGGGCCAACGTCCTGACTTTC.

The chain couples TRBV2 to TRBJ1-5; TRBD1 matches 11 bases. CDR1 is SNHLY, CDR2 FYNNEI, per germline. The CDR3 runs 17 residues. With 6 bases clipped from V and 1 base from J, the junction kept 8 bases outside the gene matches. The CDR3 protein is CASSRDRGMGSNQPQHF. In nucleotides, the CDR3 is TGTGCCAGCAGCCGGGACAGGGGGATGGGGAGCAATCAGCCCCAGCATTTT.

The CDR3, as DNA: TGTGCCACCAGGACTAGCGGGGGGGCAAATGAGCAGTTCTTC. It is translated as CATRTSGGANEQFF. V usage is TRBV24-1 and J usage is TRBJ2-1, with TRBD2 matching over 14 bases. Germline assignment: CDR1 KGHDR and CDR2 SFDVKD. The junction had 2 bases not matched to a gene; V was cut back by 7 bases and J by 7 bases. The CDR3 sequence is 14 residues long.

The V gene is TRBV28, the J gene TRBJ1-2; TRBD1 matches 7 bases. Germline V gives CDR1 MDHEN, CDR2 SYDVKM. The ends lost 4 bases at V and 0 bases at J; junction bases unmatched: 2. The CDR3 has 14 amino acids. Written as DNA, the CDR3 is TGTGCCAGCAGTTACAGGGGAGCTAACTATGGCTACACCTTC. Translating gives CASSYRGANYGYTF.

The rearrangement joins TRBV4-3 to TRBJ1-2; D is uncertain. CDR1 is LGHNA, CDR2 YSLEER, per germline. This CDR3 spans 14 amino acids. The V gene lost 1 base and the J gene lost 5 bases, with 11 bases spanning the gap. The CDR3 spells CASSQAQAGYGYTF. The CDR3 DNA follows: TGCGCCAGCAGCCAAGCTCAGGCCGGATATGGCTACACCTTC.

The chain is built from TRBV5-1 and TRBJ2-2; no clear D. V shed 4 bases and J shed 2 bases, with 9 bases lying between them. CDR1 SGHRS and CDR2 YFSETQ come from the germline V gene. The CDR3 contains 14 residues. The CDR3 protein is CASSPASNTGELFF. DNA of the CDR3: TGCGCCAGCAGCCCGGCCAGCAACACCGGGGAGCTGTTTTTT. The whole variable domain, filled in from reference TRBV5-1 and TRBJ2-2, reads KAGVTQTPRYLIKTRGQQVTLSCSPISGHRSVSWYQQTPGQGLQFLFEYFSETQRNKGNFPGRFSGRQFSNSRSEMNVSTLELGDSALYLCASSPASNTGELFFGEGSRLTVL.

This sequence joins TRBV5-1 and TRBJ2-5; tentatively, D is TRBD1 (7 bases). Trimming pared 4 bases from V and 5 bases from J, leaving 18 bases between. Germline V CDR1 and CDR2: SGHRS, YFSETQ. The CDR3 covers 15 residues. This chain's CDR3 is CASSPRDRSMETQYF. DNA of the CDR3: TGCGCCAGCAGCCCGCGGGACAGATCGATGGAGACCCAGTACTTC.

This rearrangement joins TRBV4-3 to TRBJ1-2; 8 positions agree with TRBD1. The CDR3 is made up of 16 amino acids. Looked up from germline, CDR1 is LGHNA and CDR2 is YSLEER. With 0 bases clipped from V and 3 bases from J, the junction kept 6 bases outside the gene matches. The CDR3 loop is CASSQEPTGDYYGYTF. CDR3 sequence (DNA): TGCGCCAGCAGCCAAGAACCGACAGGGGATTACTATGGCTACACCTTC.

The chain recombines TRBV28 with TRBJ2-1; tentative D call: TRBD2 (5 bases). CDR1 and CDR2 from the germline V gene are MDHEN and SYDVKM. The CDR3 sequence is 17 residues long. The V end lost 2 bases, the J end lost 0 bases, and 14 bases lay between the germline ends. CDR3 region: CASSLPLPGSSYNEQFF. DNA of the CDR3: TGTGCCAGCAGTTTACCCCTACCGGGGAGCTCCTACAATGAGCAGTTCTTC. Supplemented by reference TRBV28 and TRBJ2-1, the full variable domain reads DVKVTQSSRYLVKRTGEKVFLECVQDMDHENMFWYRQDPGLGLRLIYFSYDVKMKEKGDIPEGYSVSREKKERFSLILESASTNQTSMYLCASSLPLPGSSYNEQFFGPGTRLTVL.

V usage is TRBV5-4 and J usage is TRBJ2-1; D possibly corresponds to TRBD1 (5 bases). Trimming stripped 3 bases from V and 4 bases from J, with 8 bases between. The germline CDR1 and CDR2 sequences are SGHNT and YYREEE (reference sequence). The CDR3 consists of 13 residues. Here the CDR3 reads CASSSRQYNEQFF. The CDR3 DNA is TGTGCCAGCAGCTCCCGACAGTACAATGAGCAGTTCTTC.

V usage is TRBV3-1 (or the pseudogene TRBV3-2) and J usage is TRBJ2-4; 8 bases are a match to TRBD2. The V gene's germline CDR1 is LGHDT and CDR2 YNNKEL (reference sequence). The junction had 5 bases not matched to a gene; V was cut back by 1 base and J by 9 bases. The CDR3 runs to 14 residues. Written as DNA, the CDR3 is TGTGCCAGCAGCCAAGCGGGGGGGCGGAGCATTCAGTACTTC. Protein product: CASSQAGGRSIQYF.

The chain carries TRBV3-1 (or the pseudogene TRBV3-2) and TRBJ2-1; 9 positions agree with TRBD2. Germline CDR1 and CDR2: LGHDT and YNNKEL (reference sequence). The CDR3 loop spans 16 amino acids. V dropped 1 base and J dropped 4; count of bases not matched to a gene: 5. The CDR3 region has the DNA TGTGCCAGCAGCCAAGCGGGCGGGAGGGGTTACAATGAGCAGTTCTTC. Residues: CASSQAGGRGYNEQFF.

The chain employs TRBV7-8 and TRBJ1-5; possible D gene TRBD1, 6 bases. Germline loops: CDR1 SGHVS, CDR2 FQNEAQ. The length of the CDR3 is 16 residues. Trimming cost V 4 bases and J 3 bases, with 16 bases left between them. CDR3 sequence: CASSSWTAHSNQPQHF. CDR3 sequence (DNA): TGTGCCAGCAGCTCTTGGACAGCCCACTCCAATCAGCCCCAGCATTTT.

This sequence joins TRBV9 and TRBJ2-3; no clear D. The ends were cut back, 0 bases at V and 4 bases at J, with 9 bases in the middle. The CDR3 consists of 14 residues. Germline CDR1 is SGDLS and CDR2 is YYNGEE. The CDR3 reads CASSVDGFADTQYF. The CDR3, as DNA: TGTGCCAGCAGCGTAGATGGGTTTGCAGATACGCAGTATTTT. The variable domain in full, completed from reference TRBV9 and TRBJ2-3, reads DSGVTQTPKHLITATGQRVTLRCSPRSGDLSVYWYQQSLDQGLQFLIQYYNGEERAKGNILERFSAQQFPDLHSELNLSSLELGDSALYFCASSVDGFADTQYFGPGTRLTVL.

In this sample, this clone turned up once. The chain is built from TRBV7-9 and TRBJ1-6; no definite D call. The germline V and J ends were trimmed by 5 bases and 9 bases, with 17 bases remaining between them. The CDR3 spans 15 residues. Germline CDR1 is SEHNR and CDR2 is FQNEAQ (reference sequence). The CDR3 coding sequence is TGTGCCAGCAGCCGGAACAGTATCGGGAGTTCACCCCTCCACTTT. It yields the protein CASSRNSIGSSPLHF.

This rearrangement joins TRBV28 to TRBJ1-2; D uncertain. The CDR3 is made up of 12 amino acids. Germline CDR1 MDHEN, CDR2 SYDVKM. With 5 bases removed from V and 5 bases from J, the gap between germline ends came to 9 bases. The CDR3 loop reads CASSLRVYGYTF. In nucleotides, the CDR3 is TGTGCCAGCAGTCTAAGAGTATATGGCTACACCTTC.

The chain is built from TRBV29-1 and TRBJ2-7; 7 bases are shared with TRBD1. The CDR3 is 12 amino acids. Germline CDR1 reads SQVTM; CDR2 reads ANQGSEA. Losses at the gene ends were 6 bases for V and 3 bases for J; bases not matched to a gene: 5. CDR3 in DNA: TGCAGCGTGATGACAGGGATCTACGAGCAGTACTTC. It encodes CSVMTGIYEQYF.

This chain links TRBV6-2 or TRBV6-3 with TRBJ1-2; D remains ambiguous. The V end was cut by 5 bases, the J end by 5 bases, with 18 bases between. Germline CDR1 MNHEY, CDR2 SVGEGT. This CDR3 region has 15 residues. This CDR3 reads CASSQSGSPVYGYTF. The CDR3 DNA is TGTGCCAGCAGTCAATCCGGGTCCCCGGTTTATGGCTACACCTTC.

This clone was seen just once. This chain links TRBV6-5 with TRBJ1-3; D is uncertain. V was clipped by 0 bases and J by 0 bases, with 9 bases between them. The CDR3 runs to 16 residues. Germline CDR1 is MNHEY and CDR2 is SVGAGI. Here the CDR3 reads CASSYSRPGSGNTIYF. CDR3 coding DNA: TGTGCCAGCAGTTACTCGAGGCCTGGCTCTGGAAACACCATATATTTT.

The J gene is TRBJ1-5, the V gene TRBV11-2; 10 bases fit TRBD1. Germline V lookup: CDR1 SGHAT, CDR2 FQNNGV. The CDR3 is 16 residues long. Unmatched junction bases numbered 4, after V lost 1 base and J lost 4 bases. CDR3 in amino acids: CASSLGTGGENQPQHF. Here the CDR3 DNA reads TGTGCCAGCAGCTTAGGGACAGGGGGAGAGAATCAGCCCCAGCATTTT.

The chain employs TRBV18 and TRBJ2-1; D possibly matches TRBD1 or TRBD2 (5 bases each). This CDR3 is built from 14 residues. V lost 3 bases to trimming and J lost 12 bases, with 18 bases between them. The germline V gene encodes CDR1 KGHSH and CDR2 LQKENI. The chain's CDR3 is CASSPQEVTGAQFF. Here the CDR3 DNA reads TGTGCCAGCTCACCCCAGGAGGTAACCGGGGCGCAGTTCTTC.

The chain recombines TRBV21-1 with TRBJ1-5; the DNA was not compared with TRBD1, the D call given in the table. TRBV21-1 is a pseudogene locus. The CDR3 is 17 residues long. The CDR3 region has the DNA TGTGCCAGCAGCCGAGACAGACGAAGCACTCCCAATCAGCCCCAGCATTTT. Translating it yields CASSRDRRSTPNQPQHF.

This chain connects TRBV15 to TRBJ2-1; 8 bases align to TRBD2. Germline V lookup: CDR1 LNHNV, CDR2 YYDKDF (reference sequence). The CDR3 covers 14 residues. Trimming cost V 3 bases and J 8 bases; bases outside gene matches: 6. The chain's CDR3 is CATSSRGGRDEQFF. The CDR3 bases are TGTGCCACCAGCAGTCGGGGGGGCCGCGATGAGCAGTTCTTC.

The rearrangement uses TRBV12-5 and TRBJ2-6; D remains unclear. The CDR3 extends over 15 amino acids. Germline CDR1 is LGHNT and CDR2 is FRNRAP. V shed 4 bases and J shed 0 bases, with 7 bases lying between them. In DNA, the CDR3 is TGTGCTAGTGGTTCACCCATCTCTGGGGCCAACGTCCTGACTTTC. Protein: CASGSPISGANVLTF.